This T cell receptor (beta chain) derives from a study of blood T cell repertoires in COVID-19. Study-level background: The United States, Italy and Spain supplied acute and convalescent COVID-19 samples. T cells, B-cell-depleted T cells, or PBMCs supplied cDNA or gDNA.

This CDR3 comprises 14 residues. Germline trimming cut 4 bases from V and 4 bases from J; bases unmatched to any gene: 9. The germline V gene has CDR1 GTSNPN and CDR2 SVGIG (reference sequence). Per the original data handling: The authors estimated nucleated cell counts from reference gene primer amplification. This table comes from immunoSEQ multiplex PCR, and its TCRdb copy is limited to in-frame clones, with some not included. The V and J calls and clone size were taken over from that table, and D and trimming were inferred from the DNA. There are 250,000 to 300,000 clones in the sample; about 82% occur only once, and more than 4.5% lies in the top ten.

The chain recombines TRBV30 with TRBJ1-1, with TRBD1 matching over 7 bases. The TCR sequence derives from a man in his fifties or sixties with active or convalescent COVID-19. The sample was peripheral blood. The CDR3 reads CAWTKGAGGTEAFF. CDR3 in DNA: TGTGCCTGGACAAAGGGGGCGGGCGGCACTGAAGCTTTCTTT.